This T cell receptor beta chain emerged from a study of blood T cell repertoires in COVID-19. Original handling: Estimates of nucleated cell counts were drawn from the amplification of reference gene primers. This table comes from immunoSEQ multiplex PCR, and its TCRdb copy is limited to in-frame clones, with some not included. That table is the source of V, J and clone size, and D and trimming were worked out from the DNA. The table records 400,000 to 500,000 clones, just over 85% of them present only once. The origin of this receptor is a woman aged 30 to 39 with active or convalescent COVID-19. What was sequenced was peripheral blood.

CDR3 bases: TGTGCCCTAGGGAGCTCAAACTATGGCTACACCTTC. Translated: CALGSSNYGYTF. The chain joins TRBV6-6 to TRBJ1-2; D remains unclear. Germline loops: CDR1 MNHNY, CDR2 SVGAGI (reference sequence). Trimming pared 11 bases from V and 2 bases from J, leaving 12 bases between. There are 12 residues in the CDR3.